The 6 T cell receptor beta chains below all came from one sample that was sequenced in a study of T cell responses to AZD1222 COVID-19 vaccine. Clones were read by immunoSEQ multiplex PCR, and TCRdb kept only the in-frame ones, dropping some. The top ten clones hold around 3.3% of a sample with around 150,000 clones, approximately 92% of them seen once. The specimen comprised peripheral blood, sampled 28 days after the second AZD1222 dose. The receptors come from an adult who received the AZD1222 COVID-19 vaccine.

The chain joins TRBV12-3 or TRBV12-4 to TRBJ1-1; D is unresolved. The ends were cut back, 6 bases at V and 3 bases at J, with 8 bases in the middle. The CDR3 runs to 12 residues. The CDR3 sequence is CASRYRDTEAFF. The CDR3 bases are TGTGCCAGCAGATACCGGGACACTGAAGCTTTCTTT.

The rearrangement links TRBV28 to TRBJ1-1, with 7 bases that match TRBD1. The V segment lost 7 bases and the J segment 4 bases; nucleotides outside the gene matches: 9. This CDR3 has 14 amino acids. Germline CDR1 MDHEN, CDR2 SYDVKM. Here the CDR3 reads CASNPPQGGTEAFF. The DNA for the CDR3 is TGTGCCAGCAACCCTCCTCAGGGGGGCACTGAAGCTTTCTTT. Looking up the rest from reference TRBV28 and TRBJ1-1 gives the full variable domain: DVKVTQSSRYLVKRTGEKVFLECVQDMDHENMFWYRQDPGLGLRLIYFSYDVKMKEKGDIPEGYSVSREKKERFSLILESASTNQTSMYLCASNPPQGGTEAFFGQGTRLTVV.

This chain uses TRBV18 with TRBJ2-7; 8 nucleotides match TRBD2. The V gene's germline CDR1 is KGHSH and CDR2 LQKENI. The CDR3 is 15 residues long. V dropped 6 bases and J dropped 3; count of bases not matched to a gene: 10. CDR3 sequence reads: CASSVGTRGYYEQYF. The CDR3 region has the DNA TGTGCCAGCTCGGTCGGGACTAGGGGATACTACGAGCAGTACTTC. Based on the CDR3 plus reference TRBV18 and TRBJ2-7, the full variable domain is NAGVMQNPRHLVRRRGQEARLRCSPMKGHSHVYWYRQLPEEGLKFMVYLQKENIIDESGMPKERFSAEFPKEGPSILRIQQVVRGDSAAYFCASSVGTRGYYEQYFGPGTRLTVT.

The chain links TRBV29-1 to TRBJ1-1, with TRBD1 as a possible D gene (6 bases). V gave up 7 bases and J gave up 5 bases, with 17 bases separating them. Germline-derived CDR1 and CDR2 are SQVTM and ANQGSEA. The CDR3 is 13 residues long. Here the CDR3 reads CSGLRGLYTEAFF. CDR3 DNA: TGCAGCGGCCTCCGGGGGCTGTATACTGAAGCTTTCTTT.

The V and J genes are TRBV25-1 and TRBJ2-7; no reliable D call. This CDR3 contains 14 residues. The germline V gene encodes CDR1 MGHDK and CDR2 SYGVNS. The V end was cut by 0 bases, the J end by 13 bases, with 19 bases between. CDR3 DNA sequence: TGTGCCAGCAGTGAATATGGCTCCGAGGCAGGCCCTTACTTC. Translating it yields CASSEYGSEAGPYF.

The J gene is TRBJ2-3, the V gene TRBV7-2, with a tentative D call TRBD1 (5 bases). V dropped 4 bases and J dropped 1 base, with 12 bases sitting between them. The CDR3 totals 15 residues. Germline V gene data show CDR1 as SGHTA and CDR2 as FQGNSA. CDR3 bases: TGTGCCAGCAGCTCCACGATGGGGCGCACAGATACGCAGTATTTT. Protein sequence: CASSSTMGRTDTQYF.